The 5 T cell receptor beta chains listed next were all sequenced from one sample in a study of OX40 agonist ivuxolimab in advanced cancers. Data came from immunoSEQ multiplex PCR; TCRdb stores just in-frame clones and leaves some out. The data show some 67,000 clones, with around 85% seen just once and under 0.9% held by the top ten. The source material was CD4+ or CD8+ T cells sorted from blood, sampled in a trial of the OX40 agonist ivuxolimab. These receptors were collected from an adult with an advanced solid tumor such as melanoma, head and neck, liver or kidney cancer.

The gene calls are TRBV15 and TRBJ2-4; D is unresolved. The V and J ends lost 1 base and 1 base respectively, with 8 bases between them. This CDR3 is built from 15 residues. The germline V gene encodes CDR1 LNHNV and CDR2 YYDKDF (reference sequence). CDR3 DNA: TGTGCCACCAGCAGAGGTGGAGACGCCAAAAACATTCAGTACTTC. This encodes CATSRGGDAKNIQYF.

The CDR3 DNA reads TGTGCCAGCAGCCAAGCGGAAGGGAGCTCTGGAAACACCATATATTTT. Translating it yields CASSQAEGSSGNTIYF. The rearrangement uses TRBV4-2 and TRBJ1-3, with D uncertain. This CDR3 contains 16 residues. The V end lost 1 base, the J end lost 0 bases, and 10 bases lay between the germline ends. CDR1 LGHNA and CDR2 YNFKEQ come from the germline V gene.

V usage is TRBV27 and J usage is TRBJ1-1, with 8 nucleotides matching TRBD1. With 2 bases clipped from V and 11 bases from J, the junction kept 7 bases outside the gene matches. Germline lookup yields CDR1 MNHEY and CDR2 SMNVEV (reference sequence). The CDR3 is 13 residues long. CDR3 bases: TGTGCCAGCAGTTTAGGACAGGGTGATCGGGCTTTCTTT. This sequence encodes CASSLGQGDRAFF.

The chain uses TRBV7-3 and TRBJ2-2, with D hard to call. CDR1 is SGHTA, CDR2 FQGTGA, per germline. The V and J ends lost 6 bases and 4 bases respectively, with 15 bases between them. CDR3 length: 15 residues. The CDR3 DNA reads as TGTGCCAGCAGTCCCGGGTCCGCGGCCACCGGGGAGCTGTTTTTT. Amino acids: CASSPGSAATGELFF.

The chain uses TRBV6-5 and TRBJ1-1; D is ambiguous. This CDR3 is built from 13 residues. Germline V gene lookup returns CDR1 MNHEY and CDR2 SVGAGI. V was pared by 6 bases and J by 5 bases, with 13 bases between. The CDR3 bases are TGTGCCAGCAGAGAACTAGGGAGGACTGAAGCTTTCTTT. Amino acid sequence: CASRELGRTEAFF.